The 20 T cell receptor beta chains below come from one sample, sequenced in a study of blood T cells in healthy people across ages (dated by TCRdb to between 2014 and 2017). Library creation used 5' RACE. The sequencer was an Illumina HiSeq 2500. A second PCR of roughly 6 to 11 cycles was run with a J-beta primer mix and a sample-barcoded 5' primer. In TCRdb, the public reads were trimmed at Q25 with fastp and aligned with MiXCR, with productive beta chains retained. Every entry covers one CDR3 protein and lists the most common genes and DNA from its rows. The sample table lists about 570,000 distinct CDR3 sequences, about 26% of them with a count of one. Roughly 18% of the sample lies in the top ten. Sequences were obtained from blood. The receptors originated from a woman between 70 and 85 years old in good health.

This clonotype turned up a few times. The V call is TRBV12-5, the J call TRBJ1-2; D is undetermined. Germline V CDR1 and CDR2: LGHNT, FRNRAP. The CDR3 totals 14 residues. V was pared by 4 bases and J by 4 bases, with 13 bases between. This chain's CDR3 is CASGSATATYGYTF. Here the CDR3 DNA reads TGTGCTAGTGGTTCGGCGACCGCAACCTATGGCTACACCTTC.

The V call is TRBV20-1, the J call TRBJ1-1, with 11 bases matching TRBD1. Germline values: CDR1 DFQATT, CDR2 SNEGSKA (reference sequence). J gave up 5 bases and V 3 bases, and 11 bases lay outside the gene matches. The CDR3 loop spans 16 amino acids. The DNA of the CDR3 is TGCAGTGCTAGTAGGACAGGGGGCTTGAGGGGTACTGAAGCTTTCTTT. This codes for CSASRTGGLRGTEAFF.

The chain recombines TRBV20-1 with TRBJ1-2; D remains unclear. V was cut by 6 bases and J by 4 bases, with 12 bases left in between. From germline, CDR1 is DFQATT and CDR2 SNEGSKA (reference sequence). The CDR3 is 12 amino acids. As DNA, the CDR3 is TGCAGTGCCCCTCCGGGCGGCTATGGCTACACCTTC. Residues: CSAPPGGYGYTF.

The rearrangement links TRBV24-1 to TRBJ2-5; D may correspond to TRBD1 or TRBD2 (5 bases each). The V end lost 5 bases, the J end lost 1 base, and 22 bases lay between the germline ends. The CDR3 runs 18 residues. Germline CDR1 is KGHDR and CDR2 is SFDVKD. CDR3 loop: CATSASPGTDTLQETQYF. The CDR3 nucleotides read TGTGCCACCAGTGCGTCGCCAGGGACGGATACACTCCAAGAGACCCAGTACTTC.

V gene TRBV18 combines with J gene TRBJ2-5; 9 bases are a match to TRBD2. The CDR3 runs to 14 residues. Germline V lookup: CDR1 KGHSH, CDR2 LQKENI. V lost 6 bases to trimming and J lost 3 bases; unmatched junction nucleotides: 5. The CDR3 bases are TGTGCCAGCTCTACGGGACTAGCAAAAGAGACCCAGTACTTC. Translation gives CASSTGLAKETQYF.

This clonotype was seen more than once but under ten times. This chain connects TRBV4-1 to TRBJ1-2; no reliable D call. The germline V gene encodes CDR1 MGHRA and CDR2 YSYEKL. V gave up 1 base and J gave up 7 bases, with 10 bases separating them. CDR3 length: 13 amino acids. The CDR3 DNA follows: TGCGCCAGCAGCCAAGGTCTCGGCAGTGGCTACACCTTC. Its translation is CASSQGLGSGYTF.

V and J are TRBV25-1 and TRBJ1-2; a weak D match, TRBD1 (6 bases). The CDR3 sequence is 15 residues long. From germline, CDR1 is MGHDK and CDR2 SYGVNS. Trimming removed 5 bases at V and 8 bases at J, with 21 bases between. The CDR3 loop reads CASSRRGPGAEGYTF. CDR3 coding DNA: TGTGCCAGCAGTCGGAGGGGTCCAGGGGCAGAAGGCTACACCTTC.

The chain recombines TRBV5-1 with TRBJ2-1, with D perhaps matching TRBD1 (5 bases). The CDR3 has 15 amino acids. Germline values: CDR1 SGHRS, CDR2 YFSETQ. Trimming pared 0 bases from V and 9 bases from J, leaving 16 bases between. CDR3: CASSLENIRGGEQFF. The CDR3 coding sequence is TGCGCCAGCAGCTTGGAAAATATTAGGGGCGGTGAGCAGTTCTTC.

The chain has TRBV12-3 or TRBV12-4 and TRBJ1-6; D perhaps matches TRBD1 (5 bases). The CDR3 covers 17 residues. V was pared by 2 bases and J by 7 bases, with 18 bases between. This CDR3 is CASSLYGAGDENSPLHF. CDR3 bases: TGTGCCAGCAGTTTATATGGGGCGGGGGATGAGAATTCACCCCTCCACTTT.

The rearrangement uses TRBV11-3 and TRBJ1-4; D might be TRBD1 (6 bases). Trimming cost V 5 bases and J 10 bases, with 23 bases left between them. Germline lookup yields CDR1 SGHNT and CDR2 YENEEA. The CDR3 has 16 residues. DNA for the CDR3: TGTGCCAGCAGCACGGTTTACAGGGTATCGGGAGGAAAACTGTTTTTT. It is translated as CASSTVYRVSGGKLFF. The full variable domain, in which reference TRBV11-3 and TRBJ1-4 provide the parts outside the CDR3, is EAGVVQSPRYKIIEKKQPVAFWCNPISGHNTLYWYLQNLGQGPELLIRYENEEAVDDSQLPKDRFSAERLKGVDSTLKIQPAELGDSAVYLCASSTVYRVSGGKLFFGSGTQLSVL.

This clonotype was detected a few times. This chain connects TRBV6-5 to TRBJ2-7; perhaps TRBD2 as D (7 bases). Germline V lookup: CDR1 MNHEY, CDR2 SVGAGI. The CDR3 has 13 amino acids. The V and J ends lost 5 bases and 5 bases respectively, with 13 bases between them. The CDR3 nucleotides read TGTGCCAGCAGTCCAACGGGGGGCCACGAGCAGTACTTC. This translates into CASSPTGGHEQYF.

This clonotype was picked up a small number of times. Mismatch with germline at one junction end may stem from a read error. J is TRBJ2-1 and V is TRBV9; D may be TRBD1 (5 bases). CDR3 length equals 14 residues. Germline V gene sequence: CDR1 SGDLS, CDR2 YYNGEE. Here the CDR3 DNA reads TGTGCCAGCAGCGTAGTAGAGACAGACAATGTGCAGTTCTTC. Residues: CASSVVETDNVQFF.

This clonotype occurred many times. The gene calls are TRBV7-2 and TRBJ2-3, with D unresolved. This CDR3 comprises 12 residues. Trimming stripped 1 base from V and 4 bases from J, with 3 bases between. Per the germline V gene, CDR1 is SGHTA and CDR2 is FQGNSA. The CDR3 DNA is TGTGCCAGCAGCTTAGGGCCAGATACGCAGTATTTT. It translates to CASSLGPDTQYF.

The V and J genes are TRBV5-5 and TRBJ1-1; 7 nucleotides align to TRBD1. CDR3 length: 15 amino acids. V lost 4 bases, J lost 6 bases, and 12 bases stayed unmatched. Germline-derived CDR1 and CDR2 are SGHKS and YYEKEE (reference sequence). For the CDR3, the DNA is TGTGCCAGCAGCGTGGGTTGGGGGCAGGGGGCTGAAGCTTTCTTT. This gives the protein CASSVGWGQGAEAFF.

The rearrangement uses TRBV5-1 and TRBJ1-1; 9 bases map to TRBD1. Germline loops: CDR1 SGHRS, CDR2 YFSETQ. The CDR3 is 15 amino acids. Trimming removed 4 bases from V and 3 bases from J; junction bases left unmatched: 7. CDR3 loop: CASSADRGADTEAFF. The CDR3 DNA reads TGCGCCAGCAGCGCGGACAGGGGCGCGGACACTGAAGCTTTCTTT.

The chain combines TRBV28 with TRBJ1-4, with unresolved D. Trimming pared 2 bases from V and 8 bases from J, leaving 12 bases between. This CDR3 is 14 amino acids long. CDR1 and CDR2 (germline): MDHEN, SYDVKM. The CDR3 nucleotides are TGTGCCAGCAGTTTACGGAGAATAGGGGAAAAACTGTTTTTT. Residues: CASSLRRIGEKLFF.

The chain uses TRBV5-1 and TRBJ1-1; possibly TRBD1 for D (5 bases). Germline CDR1 is SGHRS and CDR2 is YFSETQ. Between the trimmed V and J ends, which lost 0 bases and 1 base, there was a span of 7 bases. The CDR3 runs 14 residues. CDR3 bases: TGCGCCAGCAGCTTGGGGGACGCGAACACTGAAGCTTTCTTT. This gives the protein CASSLGDANTEAFF.

On this clonotype: A junction end diverges from the germline sequence, so it may reflect a read error. This chain links TRBV6-5 with TRBJ1-2, with 8 bases lining up with TRBD1. This CDR3 has 13 amino acids. Germline V CDR1 and CDR2: MNHEY, SVGAGI. CDR3 in amino acids: CVSSPGTGSGYTF. The CDR3 nucleotides read TGTGTCAGCAGCCCCGGGACAGGATCTGGCTACACCTTC.

The chain carries TRBV20-1 and TRBJ1-2; 9 positions agree with TRBD1. J gave up 6 bases and V 0 bases, and 5 bases lay outside the gene matches. Germline V gene sequence: CDR1 DFQATT, CDR2 SNEGSKA (reference sequence). This CDR3 region has 14 residues. The CDR3 reads CSARDQGQGNGYTF. In DNA form, the CDR3 reads TGCAGTGCTAGAGATCAAGGACAGGGGAATGGCTACACCTTC.

The chain is built from TRBV20-1 and TRBJ2-5; D possibly corresponds to TRBD1 (5 bases). Germline lookup yields CDR1 DFQATT and CDR2 SNEGSKA (reference sequence). V gave up 2 bases and J gave up 2 bases, with 15 bases separating them. The CDR3 is 15 amino acids. The CDR3 DNA sequence: TGCAGTGCTAGAACCCCCCAGACAGCACAAGAGACCCAGTACTTC. This translates into CSARTPQTAQETQYF.